Listed below are T cell receptor beta chains from one sample, sequenced in a study of regulatory T cells in long-lasting Graves disease. Each CDR3 protein is one row after TCRdb ran MiXCR on the multiplex PCR reads. Of 650,000 to 700,000 distinct CDR3 sequences in the sample, about 32% were seen once. The sequenced sample was peripheral blood mononuclear cells (PBMCs), obtained when the disease was refractory, from a patient treated with antithyroid drugs. Receptors were obtained from a female donor with Graves disease. CDR3s include the opening cysteine and the closing phenylalanine or tryptophan. A D gene is named only where the DNA matches it firmly. Clone sizes are given selectively: once, few, many, or a class where the clone is expanded.

D gene,J gene,V gene,clone size,CDR3 protein,CDR3 DNA
.,TRBJ1-1,TRBV7-3,many,CASSPRPNTEAFF,TGTGCCAGCAGTCCCCGCCCGAACACTGAAGCTTTCTTT
TRBD2,TRBJ2-1,TRBV29-1,.,CSVAAAGLAVTYNEQFF,TGCAGCGTTGCCGCAGCGGGACTAGCGGTGACGTACAATGAGCAGTTCTTC
.,TRBJ1-2,TRBV12-3/TRBV12-4,many,CASRSQKQGGYGYTF,TGTGCCAGCAGATCGCAAAAACAGGGCGGCTATGGCTACACCTTC
TRBD2,TRBJ2-2,TRBV7-3,.,CASSLREGGELFF,TGTGCCAGCAGCTTAAGGGAGGGCGGGGAGCTGTTTTTT
.,TRBJ1-5,TRBV6-2/TRBV6-3,.,CASSYRQVSNQPQHF,TGTGCCAGCAGTTACCGCCAGGTCTCCAATCAGCCCCAGCATTTT
TRBD2,TRBJ2-5,TRBV20-1,.,CSAPGLASQETQYF,TGCAGTGCTCCGGGACTAGCGAGCCAAGAGACCCAGTACTTC
.,TRBJ2-5,TRBV7-2,many,CASSDTGYQETQYF,TGTGCCAGCAGCGATACAGGGTACCAAGAGACCCAGTACTTC
TRBD1,TRBJ1-5,TRBV11-2,many,CASSAPLTGKGEPQHF,TGTGCCAGCAGCGCGCCCTTGACAGGGAAGGGTGAGCCCCAGCATTTT
.,TRBJ1-5,TRBV10-3,.,CAISDLYSNQPQHF,TGTGCCATCAGTGACCTCTATAGCAATCAGCCCCAGCATTTT
TRBD1,TRBJ2-7,TRBV11-2,few,CASSLAGTGPAEQYF,TGTGCCAGCAGCTTAGCCGGGACAGGGCCGGCCGAGCAGTACTTC
.,TRBJ1-2,TRBV5-1,few,CASSWALDGYTF,TGCGCCAGCAGCTGGGCCCTGGATGGCTACACCTTC
.,TRBJ1-4,TRBV25-1,.,CASSDPGGENEKLFF,TGTGCCAGCAGTGACCCCGGAGGCGAAAATGAAAAACTGTTTTTT
TRBD1,TRBJ1-4,TRBV18,.,CASSPGTGTTNEKPFF,TGTGCCAGCTCACCCGGGACAGGGACAACTAATGAAAAACCGTTTTTT
.,TRBJ2-4,TRBV5-1,.,CASSLGLILAKNIQYF,TGCGCCAGCAGCTTGGGACTCATACTAGCCAAAAACATTCAGTACTTC
.,TRBJ1-1,TRBV19,.,CASTLGTNTEAFF,TGTGCAAGTACTTTGGGGACGAACACTGAAGCTTTCTTT
TRBD2,TRBJ2-2,TRBV7-9,.,CASSSTGGPRTGELFF,TGTGCCAGCAGCTCGACGGGAGGCCCGCGCACCGGGGAGCTGTTTTTT
TRBD2,TRBJ2-3,TRBV30,.,CAWSGRAGDTQYF,TGTGCCTGGAGCGGGAGGGCGGGAGATACGCAGTATTTT
.,TRBJ2-5,TRBV7-9,.,CASSLDQKETQYF,TGTGCCAGCAGCTTAGATCAGAAAGAGACCCAGTACTTC
TRBD2,TRBJ2-5,TRBV12-3/TRBV12-4,.,CASSFYLAGGETQYF,TGTGCCAGCAGTTTCTACCTAGCGGGAGGAGAAACCCAGTACTTC
TRBD1,TRBJ1-6,TRBV18,.,CASSPPPEGRGSSPLHF,TGTGCCAGCTCACCACCCCCTGAGGGCAGGGGGAGTTCACCCCTCCACTTT
TRBD1,TRBJ1-1,TRBV9,.,CASSVQGERTEAFF,TGTGCCAGCAGCGTACAGGGGGAAAGGACTGAAGCTTTCTTT
.,TRBJ2-7,TRBV13,.,CASSLTPTKQYF,TGTGCCAGCAGCCTAACCCCCACCAAGCAGTACTTC
TRBD1,TRBJ1-4,TRBV29-1,.,CSVGRLQGGAEKLFF,TGCAGCGTTGGAAGGTTACAGGGGGGAGCTGAAAAACTGTTTTTT
.,TRBJ2-7,TRBV2,many,CASGGVIANAEQYF,TGTGCCAGCGGAGGGGTTATCGCAAACGCGGAGCAGTACTTC
TRBD2,TRBJ2-3,TRBV20-1,.,CSAEGAGGTDTQYF,TGCAGTGCGGAAGGAGCGGGAGGCACAGATACGCAGTATTTT
.,TRBJ1-1,TRBV4-1,.,CASSQDPRRAEAFF,TGCGCCAGCAGCCAAGATCCGCGGCGCGCTGAAGCTTTCTTT
.,TRBJ1-4,TRBV2,.,CASSRATRAYEKLFF,TGTGCCAGCAGCCGAGCCACGCGCGCATACGAAAAACTGTTTTTT
TRBD1,TRBJ2-5,TRBV20-1,.,CSAILQGVETQYF,TGCAGTGCTATCCTGCAGGGGGTGGAGACCCAGTACTTC
.,TRBJ2-7,TRBV12-3/TRBV12-4,many,CASSLQGQSYEQYF,TGTGCCAGCAGTTTGCAGGGCCAGTCGTACGAGCAGTACTTC
.,TRBJ1-1,TRBV5-1,.,CASSFGGHTEAFF,TGCGCCAGCAGCTTCGGGGGCCACACTGAAGCTTTCTTT
.,TRBJ1-4,TRBV6-9,many,CASSYVGRNEKLFF,TGTGCCAGCAGTTACGTTGGCCGAAATGAAAAACTGTTTTTT
.,TRBJ1-5,TRBV2,.,CASSNGIVSNQPQHF,TGTGCCAGCAGTAATGGGATAGTAAGCAATCAGCCCCAGCATTTT
.,TRBJ2-2,TRBV6-2/TRBV6-3,few,CASNANTGELFF,TGTGCCAGCAATGCGAACACCGGGGAGCTGTTTTTT
.,TRBJ1-2,TRBV28,few,CASNPGTYGYTF,TGTGCCAGCAATCCAGGGACCTATGGCTACACCTTC